The clone carrying this T cell receptor beta chain was seen many times. Its antigen is unidentified. The data belong to a study of T cells after yellow fever vaccination. Study-wide results and limits: Overall, a small share of clonotypes was seen in both CD4 and CD8 compartments.

The CDR3 loop spans 14 amino acids. Germline lookup yields CDR1 SGHVS and CDR2 FNYEAQ. V was cut by 1 base and J by 0 bases, with 7 bases left in between. A process of 5'RACE template switching, which added a universal primer site and UMIs, was used to make TCR cDNA. One entry per CDR3 protein, called by TCRdb with MiXCR from the 5' RACE reads. The sample yields about 63,000 distinct CDR3 sequences, roughly 7.3% seen once. This receptor was obtained from a man aged 25-45 years who received the YFV17D yellow fever vaccine. Here the sequenced sample was CD8+ T cells sorted from PBMCs, taken 15 days after the yellow fever booster vaccination. The chain links TRBV7-6 to TRBJ2-7; D not resolved. The CDR3 sequence is CASSLEQYSYEQYF. The CDR3 region has the DNA TGTGCCAGCAGCTTAGAGCAGTACTCCTACGAGCAGTACTTC. Supplemented by reference TRBV7-6 and TRBJ2-7, the full variable domain reads GAGVSQSPRYKVTKRGQDVALRCDPISGHVSLYWYRQALGQGPEFLTYFNYEAQQDKSGLPNDRFSAERPEGSISTLTIQRTEQRDSAMYRCASSLEQYSYEQYFGPGTRLTVT.